The 14 T cell receptor beta chains below come from one sample, sequenced in a study of cytomegalovirus exposure and HLA in healthy donors. It was with 60 Vbeta and 13 Jbeta primers that the PCR ran. Only in-frame clones appear in the TCRdb table, and some are missing; sequencing was by immunoSEQ multiplex PCR. This sample's table reports roughly 64,000 clones. The sample was PBMCs. The origin of the receptors is a woman aged 18-30 years in good health and CMV-seronegative.

V gene TRBV4-1 combines with J gene TRBJ2-1; 13 positions agree with TRBD2. Germline V gene sequence: CDR1 MGHRA, CDR2 YSYEKL. The CDR3 consists of 20 residues. The V and J ends lost 3 bases and 0 bases, in that order; junction bases with no gene match: 11. In DNA form, the CDR3 reads TGCGCCAGCAGCCACCGAGGATCACTAGCGGGAGGGAGCTCCTACAATGAGCAGTTCTTC. Translating gives CASSHRGSLAGGSSYNEQFF.

The chain is built from TRBV6-1 and TRBJ2-3; the match to TRBD2 covers 7 bases. The CDR3 is made up of 15 amino acids. The J segment lost 3 bases and the V segment lost 6 bases, leaving 9 bases of the junction unmatched. The germline gives CDR1 MNHNS, CDR2 SASEGT. CDR3 in DNA: TGTGCCAGCAGGATCCCCGGGAGGCCAACAGATACGCAGTATTTT. It translates to CASRIPGRPTDTQYF.

The V call is TRBV7-9, the J call TRBJ2-7; 8 bases match TRBD2. The germline gives CDR1 SEHNR, CDR2 FQNEAQ (reference sequence). The V segment lost 3 bases and the J segment 5 bases; nucleotides outside the gene matches: 6. CDR3 length equals 14 residues. The CDR3, as DNA: TGTGCCAGCAGCTTGAGCGGGAGCGTCAACGAGCAGTACTTC. Translated, it gives CASSLSGSVNEQYF. Supplemented by reference TRBV7-9 and TRBJ2-7, the full variable domain reads DTGVSQNPRHKITKRGQNVTFRCDPISEHNRLYWYRQTLGQGPEFLTYFQNEAQLEKSRLLSDRFSAERPKGSFSTLEIQRTEQGDSAMYLCASSLSGSVNEQYFGPGTRLTVT.

As concerns this clone: A read error may produce the germline difference seen at one junction end. V is TRBV20-1 and J is TRBJ1-1; the match to TRBD1 covers 8 bases. The CDR3 is made up of 10 amino acids. Germline V gene sequence: CDR1 DFQATT, CDR2 SNEGSKA (reference sequence). The CDR3 coding sequence is TGCAGTGCTGGGGACAGGTCTATCGTCTTT. This gives the protein CSAGDRSIVF.

This chain connects TRBV6-1 to TRBJ2-7; the D is unclear. The CDR3 totals 11 residues. Germline V CDR1 and CDR2: MNHNS, SASEGT. V lost 5 bases and J lost 3, with 5 bases in between. For the CDR3, the DNA is TGTGCCAGCAGTCAAATCTACGAGCAGTACTTC. Protein sequence: CASSQIYEQYF.

The rearrangement joins TRBV11-3 to TRBJ1-2; tentatively, D is TRBD1 (5 bases). This CDR3 is built from 14 residues. Germline CDR1 is SGHNT and CDR2 is YENEEA. The V end was cut by 4 bases, the J end by 0 bases, with 9 bases between. CDR3 DNA: TGTGCCAGCAGCTGGGGGGAGGCTAACTATGGCTACACCTTC. Its translation: CASSWGEANYGYTF.

V is TRBV11-3 and J is TRBJ2-1, with D perhaps matching TRBD1 (6 bases). The CDR3 length is 13 residues. Germline V CDR1 and CDR2: SGHNT, YENEEA. V lost 4 bases and J 9 bases, leaving 13 bases between the germline ends. In DNA form, the CDR3 reads TGTGCCAGCAGCTCACAGGGTTGGGCTGAGCAGTTCTTC. Residues: CASSSQGWAEQFF.

The chain carries TRBV9 and TRBJ1-2, with D possibly being TRBD1 (5 bases). The CDR3 contains 15 residues. V lost 4 bases, J lost 4 bases, and 17 bases lay in between. Germline-derived CDR1 and CDR2 are SGDLS and YYNGEE. CDR3: CASSPFDGGTYGYTF. For the CDR3, the DNA is TGTGCCAGCAGCCCCTTTGACGGGGGGACCTATGGCTACACCTTC.

The V and J genes are TRBV2 and TRBJ2-2; 7 bases align to TRBD2. The ends lost 5 bases at V and 6 bases at J; junction bases unmatched: 6. Germline CDR1 reads SNHLY; CDR2 reads FYNNEI. The CDR3 covers 14 residues. The DNA of the CDR3 is TGTGCCAGCAGTAGGCCGGGAGGTCCCGGGGAGCTGTTTTTT. Protein product: CASSRPGGPGELFF.

The chain uses TRBV7-6 and TRBJ2-7; 9 nucleotides match TRBD2. The V and J ends lost 5 bases and 4 bases, in that order; junction bases with no gene match: 15. This CDR3 has 17 residues. The V gene's germline CDR1 is SGHVS and CDR2 FNYEAQ. In nucleotides, the CDR3 is TGTGCCAGCAGCCCCCGACTAGCGGACTCTCGAATTTACGAGCAGTACTTC. As protein: CASSPRLADSRIYEQYF.

The V and J genes are TRBV18 and TRBJ1-5; 7 bases align to TRBD1. V dropped 3 bases and J dropped 0; count of bases not matched to a gene: 14. The length of the CDR3 is 19 residues. CDR1 is KGHSH, CDR2 LQKENI, per germline. The chain's CDR3 is CASSPQLAGTDYSNQPQHF. CDR3 in DNA: TGTGCCAGCTCACCTCAGCTCGCCGGGACAGACTATAGCAATCAGCCCCAGCATTTT.

Comments on this clone: A junction boundary mismatches the germline segment, possibly from a read error. The chain joins TRBV5-6 to TRBJ2-3, with 9 bases that match TRBD1. Germline CDR1 is SGHDT and CDR2 is YYEEEE. The CDR3 consists of 14 residues. The CDR3 sequence is CASSLGTGLDTQYF. The CDR3, as DNA: TGTGCCAGCAGTTTGGGGACAGGGTTAGATACGCAGTATTTT.

CDR3 nucleotide sequence: TGTGCCAGTAGAAGGGACAGTACTTATGGCTACACCTTC. This encodes CASRRDSTYGYTF. The chain combines TRBV19 with TRBJ1-2, with 7 bases fitting TRBD1. The CDR3 is made up of 13 amino acids. Germline V gene sequence: CDR1 LNHDA, CDR2 SQIVND (reference sequence). The ends lost 6 bases at V and 5 bases at J; junction bases unmatched: 6.

The rearrangement links TRBV6-5 to TRBJ1-1; tentatively, D is TRBD1 (6 bases). The CDR3 has 14 amino acids. V lost 6 bases and J lost 1, with 12 bases in between. Germline CDR1 and CDR2: MNHEY and SVGAGI. CDR3 loop: CASRGRGTNTEAFF. The CDR3 bases are TGTGCCAGCAGGGGCAGGGGCACGAACACTGAAGCTTTCTTT.